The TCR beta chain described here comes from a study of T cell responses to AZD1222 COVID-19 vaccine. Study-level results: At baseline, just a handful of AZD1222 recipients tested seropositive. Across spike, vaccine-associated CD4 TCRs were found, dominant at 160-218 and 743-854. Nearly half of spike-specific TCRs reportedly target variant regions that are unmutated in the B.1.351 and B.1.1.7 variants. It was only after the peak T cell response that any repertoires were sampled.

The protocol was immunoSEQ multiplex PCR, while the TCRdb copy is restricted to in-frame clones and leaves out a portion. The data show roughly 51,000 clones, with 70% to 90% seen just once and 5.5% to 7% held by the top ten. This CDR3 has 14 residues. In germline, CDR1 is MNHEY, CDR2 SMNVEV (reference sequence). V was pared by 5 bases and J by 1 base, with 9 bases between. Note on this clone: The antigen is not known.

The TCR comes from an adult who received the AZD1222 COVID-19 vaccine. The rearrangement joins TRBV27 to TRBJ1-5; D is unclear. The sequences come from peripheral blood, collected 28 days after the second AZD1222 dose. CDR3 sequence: CASSRGNSNQPQHF. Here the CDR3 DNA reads TGTGCCAGCAGTCGAGGGAACAGCAATCAGCCCCAGCATTTT.